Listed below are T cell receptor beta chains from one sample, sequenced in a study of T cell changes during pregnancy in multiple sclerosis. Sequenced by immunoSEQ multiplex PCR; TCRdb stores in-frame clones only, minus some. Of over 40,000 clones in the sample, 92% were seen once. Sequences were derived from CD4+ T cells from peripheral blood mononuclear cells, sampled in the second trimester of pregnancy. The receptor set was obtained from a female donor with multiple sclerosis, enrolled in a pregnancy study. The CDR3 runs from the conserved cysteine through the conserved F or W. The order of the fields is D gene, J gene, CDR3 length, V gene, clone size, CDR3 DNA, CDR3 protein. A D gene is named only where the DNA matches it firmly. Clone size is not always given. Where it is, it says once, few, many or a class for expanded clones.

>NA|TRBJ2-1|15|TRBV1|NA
TGCACCAGCAGCCCAAGACAGGGACACTACAATGAGCAGTTCTTC
CTSSPRQGHYNEQFF
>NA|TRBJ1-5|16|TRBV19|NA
TGTGCCAGTAGCCCAGGGGCCGTGATGAGCAATCAGCCCCAGCATTTT
CASSPGAVMSNQPQHF
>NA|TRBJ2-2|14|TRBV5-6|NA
TGTGCCAGCAGCTTGGACAGGGACACCGGGGAGCTGTTTTTT
CASSLDRDTGELFF
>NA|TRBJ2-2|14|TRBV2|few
TGTGCCAGCAATTATAGGGGGTGGAACGGGGAGCTGTTTTTT
CASNYRGWNGELFF
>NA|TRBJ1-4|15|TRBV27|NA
TGTGCCAGCAGTTTATCGGAGGGGAGCAGTGAAAAACTGTTTTTT
CASSLSEGSSEKLFF
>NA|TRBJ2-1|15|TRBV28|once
TGTGCCAGCAGTTTAGCGGGGGCCTACTACAATGAGCAGTTCTTC
CASSLAGAYYNEQFF
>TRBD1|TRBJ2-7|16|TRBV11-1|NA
TGTGCCAGCAGCCAAAGACCCGGGACAGGGGTCTACGAGCAGTACTTC
CASSQRPGTGVYEQYF
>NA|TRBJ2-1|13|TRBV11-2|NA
TGTGCCAGCAGCTTTCGACTACGGGATGAGCAGTTCTTC
CASSFRLRDEQFF
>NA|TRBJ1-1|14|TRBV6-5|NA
TGTGCCAGCAAGGGTCGGGGTGTGAACACTGAAGCTTTCTTT
CASKGRGVNTEAFF
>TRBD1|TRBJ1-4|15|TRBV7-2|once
TGTGCCAGCAGCACCCCCACAGGGGCAGGGGAAAAACTGTTTTTT
CASSTPTGAGEKLFF
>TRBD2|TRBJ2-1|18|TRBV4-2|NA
TGTGCCAGCAGCCAAGAAGTCGGCGGGGGGGGATCCTACAATGAGCAGTTCTTC
CASSQEVGGGGSYNEQFF
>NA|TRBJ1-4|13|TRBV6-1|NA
TGTGCCAGCAGTGCGGGGGGGTGGGAAAAACTGTTTTTT
CASSAGGWEKLFF
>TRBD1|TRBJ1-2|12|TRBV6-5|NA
TGTGCCAGCAGTTATGGGGACAGTGGCTACACCTTC
CASSYGDSGYTF
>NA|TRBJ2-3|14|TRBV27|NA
TGTGCCAGCAGTTTAAGTCGCCCGAGCGATACGCAGTATTTT
CASSLSRPSDTQYF
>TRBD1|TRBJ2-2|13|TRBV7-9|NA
TGTGCCAGCAGCCCTGGGACAGTCGGGGAGCTGTTTTTT
CASSPGTVGELFF
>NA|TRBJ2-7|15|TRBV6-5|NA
TGTGCCAGCAGTTACTCCCGAGCAACCCGAGGCGAGCAGTACTTC
CASSYSRATRGEQYF